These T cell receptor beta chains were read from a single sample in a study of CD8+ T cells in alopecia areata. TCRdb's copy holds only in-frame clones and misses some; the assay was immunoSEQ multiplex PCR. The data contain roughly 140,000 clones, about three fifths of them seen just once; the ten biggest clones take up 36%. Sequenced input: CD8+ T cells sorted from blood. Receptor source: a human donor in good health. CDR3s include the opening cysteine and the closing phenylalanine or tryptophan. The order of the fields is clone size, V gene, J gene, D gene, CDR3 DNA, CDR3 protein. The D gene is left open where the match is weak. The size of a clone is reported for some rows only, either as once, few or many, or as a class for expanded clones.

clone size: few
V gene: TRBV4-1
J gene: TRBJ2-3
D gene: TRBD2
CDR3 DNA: TGCGCCAGCAGCCAAGAGGGTAGCGGGAGGTCCACAGATACGCAGTATTTT
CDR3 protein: CASSQEGSGRSTDTQYF

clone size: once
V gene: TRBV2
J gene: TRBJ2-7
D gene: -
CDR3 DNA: TGTGCCGGAAGACACAACGGGGTCGGGTCCTACGAGCAGTACTTC
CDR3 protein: CAGRHNGVGSYEQYF

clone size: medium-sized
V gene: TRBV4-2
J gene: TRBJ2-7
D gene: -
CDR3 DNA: TGTGCCAGCAGCCAAGATATTGTGCGCGAGCAGTACTTC
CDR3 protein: CASSQDIVREQYF

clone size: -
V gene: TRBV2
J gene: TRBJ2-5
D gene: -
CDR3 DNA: TGTGCCAGCCGCGGGGCGACCCAGTACTTC
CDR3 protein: CASRGATQYF

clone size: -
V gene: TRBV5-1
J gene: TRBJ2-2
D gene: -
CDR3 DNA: TGCGCCAGCACAGAGAGTGGACCGAACACCGGGGAGCTGTTTTTT
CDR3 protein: CASTESGPNTGELFF

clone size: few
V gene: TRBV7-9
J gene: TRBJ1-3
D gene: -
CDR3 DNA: TGTGCCAGCAGCTCCGGGGGCGGAAACACCATATATTTT
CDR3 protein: CASSSGGGNTIYF

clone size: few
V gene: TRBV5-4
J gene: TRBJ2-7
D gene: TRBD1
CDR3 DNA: TGTGCCAGCAGCAGGCCCGGGACAGGGTTCCACGAGCAGTACTTC
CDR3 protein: CASSRPGTGFHEQYF

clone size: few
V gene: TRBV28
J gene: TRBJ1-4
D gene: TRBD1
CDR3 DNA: TGTGCCAGCAGTCGCCCATGGACAGGGGCTAATGAAAAACTGTTTTTT
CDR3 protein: CASSRPWTGANEKLFF

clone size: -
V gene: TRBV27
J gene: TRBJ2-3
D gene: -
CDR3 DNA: TGTGCCAGCAGTTTACGGCGAGGCACAGATACGCAGTATTTT
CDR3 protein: CASSLRRGTDTQYF

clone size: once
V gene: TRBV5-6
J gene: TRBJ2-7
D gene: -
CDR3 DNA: TGTGCCAGCAGCACGCGGTTTTCCTACGAGCAGTACTTC
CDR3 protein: CASSTRFSYEQYF

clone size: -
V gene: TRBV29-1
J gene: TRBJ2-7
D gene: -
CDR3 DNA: TGCAGCGTTGACACAGGTAACTACGAGCAGTACTTC
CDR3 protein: CSVDTGNYEQYF

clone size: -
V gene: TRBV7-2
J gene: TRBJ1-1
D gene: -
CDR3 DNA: TGTGCCAGCAGCTTAAATGTAGGGGGACAGAACACTGAAGCTTTCTTT
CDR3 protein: CASSLNVGGQNTEAFF

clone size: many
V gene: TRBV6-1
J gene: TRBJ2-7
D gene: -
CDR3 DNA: TGTGCCAGCAGTTCCCACCGTTACGAGCAGTACTTC
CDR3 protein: CASSSHRYEQYF

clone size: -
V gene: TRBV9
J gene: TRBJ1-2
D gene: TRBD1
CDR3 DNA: TGTGCCAGCAGCGACTCCCGACAGGGTGGTTACGGCTACACCTTC
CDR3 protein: CASSDSRQGGYGYTF

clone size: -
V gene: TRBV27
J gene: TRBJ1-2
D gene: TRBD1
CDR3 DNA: TGTGCCAGCAGTTCCCGAAGGGACAGAAACTATGGCTACACCTTC
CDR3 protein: CASSSRRDRNYGYTF

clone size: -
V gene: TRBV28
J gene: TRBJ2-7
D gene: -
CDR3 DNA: TGTGCCAGCAGTTTAATCGTGCCCGGGGACGAGCAGTACTTC
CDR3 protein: CASSLIVPGDEQYF

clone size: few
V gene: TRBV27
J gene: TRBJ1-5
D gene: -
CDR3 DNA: TGTGCCAGCAGTTCCATCCCGGGACCCCAGCCCCAGCATTTT
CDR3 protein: CASSSIPGPQPQHF

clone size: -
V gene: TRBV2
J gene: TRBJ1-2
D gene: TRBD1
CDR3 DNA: TGTGCCAGCATGCTGGACAGGGGCGCGGACTATGGCTACACCTTC
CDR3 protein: CASMLDRGADYGYTF

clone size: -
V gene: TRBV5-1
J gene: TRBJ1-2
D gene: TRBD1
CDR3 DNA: TGCGCCAGCAGCTTGGTCCCGACAGGGGGCGATGGCTACACCTTC
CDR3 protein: CASSLVPTGGDGYTF

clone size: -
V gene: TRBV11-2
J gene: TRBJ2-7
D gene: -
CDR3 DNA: TGTGCCAGCAGCTTAGCGGGGCCCTACGAGCAGTACTTC
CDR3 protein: CASSLAGPYEQYF

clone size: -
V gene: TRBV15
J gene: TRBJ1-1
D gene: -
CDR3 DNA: TGTGCCACCGAGGGGGGTCTGAGCACTGAAGCTTTCTTT
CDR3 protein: CATEGGLSTEAFF

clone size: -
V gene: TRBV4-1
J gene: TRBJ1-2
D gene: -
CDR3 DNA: TGCGCCAGCAGCCAAGAGGGCGGGAGGTCTTTTTATGGCTACACCTTC
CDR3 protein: CASSQEGGRSFYGYTF

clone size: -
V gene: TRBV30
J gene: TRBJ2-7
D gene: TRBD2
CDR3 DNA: TGTGCCTGGAGAGGGGGGACTAGCGGGTCCTACGAGCAGTACTTC
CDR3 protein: CAWRGGTSGSYEQYF

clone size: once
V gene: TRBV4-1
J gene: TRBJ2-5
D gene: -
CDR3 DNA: TGCGCCAGCAGCCAAGGGGAAGGTAGCCAAGAGACCCAGTACTTC
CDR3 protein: CASSQGEGSQETQYF

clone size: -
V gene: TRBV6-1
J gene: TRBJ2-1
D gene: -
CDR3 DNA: TGTGCCAGCAGTGAAGAATGGTCAGGGGTTTACAATGAGCAGTTCTTC
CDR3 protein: CASSEEWSGVYNEQFF

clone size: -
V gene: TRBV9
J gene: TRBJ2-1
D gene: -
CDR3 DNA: TGTGCCAGCAGCCCAGGGGACAATGAGCAGTTCTTC
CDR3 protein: CASSPGDNEQFF

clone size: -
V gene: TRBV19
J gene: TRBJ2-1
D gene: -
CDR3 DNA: TGTGCCAGTAGTATAGGGGCTGGGGTAGGAAATGAGCAGTTCTTC
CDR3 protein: CASSIGAGVGNEQFF

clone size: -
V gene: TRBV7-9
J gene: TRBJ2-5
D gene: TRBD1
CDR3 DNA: TGTGCCAGCAGCTTCGAGGACAGGGTTGAGACCCAGTACTTC
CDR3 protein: CASSFEDRVETQYF

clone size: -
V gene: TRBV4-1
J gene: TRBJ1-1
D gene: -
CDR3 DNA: TGCGCCAGCAGCCAACGGGGATTGAACACTGAAGCTTTCTTT
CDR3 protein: CASSQRGLNTEAFF

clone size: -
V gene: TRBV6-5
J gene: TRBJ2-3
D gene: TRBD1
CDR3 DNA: TGTGCCAGCAGTCTACAGGGGTTTACAGATACGCAGTATTTT
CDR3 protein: CASSLQGFTDTQYF

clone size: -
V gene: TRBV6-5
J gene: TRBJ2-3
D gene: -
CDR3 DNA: TGTGCCAGCTGGCACACGGATACGCAGTATTTT
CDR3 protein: CASWHTDTQYF

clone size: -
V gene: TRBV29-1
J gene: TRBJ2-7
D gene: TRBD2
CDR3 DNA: TGCAGCGTAGAACTACCCGGGACTAGCGGGGACGTATACTTC
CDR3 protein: CSVELPGTSGDVYF

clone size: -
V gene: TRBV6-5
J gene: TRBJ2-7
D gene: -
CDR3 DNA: TGTGCCAGCAAACTACCCTCTTGGGGGCACAACGAGCAGTACTTC
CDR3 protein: CASKLPSWGHNEQYF

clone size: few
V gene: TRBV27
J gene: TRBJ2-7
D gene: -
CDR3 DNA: TGTGCCAGCGGGACCACCGGGACCAACTCCTACGAGCAGTACTTC
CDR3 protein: CASGTTGTNSYEQYF

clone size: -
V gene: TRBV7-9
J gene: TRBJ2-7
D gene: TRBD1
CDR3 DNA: TGTGCCAGCAGCTCGGGACAGAGAGTCTACGAGCAGTACTTC
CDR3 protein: CASSSGQRVYEQYF

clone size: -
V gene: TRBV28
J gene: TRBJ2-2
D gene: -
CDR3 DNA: TGTGCCAGCAGTCCTCCGAACACCGGGGAGCTGTTTTTT
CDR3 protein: CASSPPNTGELFF

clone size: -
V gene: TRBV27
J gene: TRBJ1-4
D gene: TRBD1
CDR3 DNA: TGTGCCAGCAGTTTCTCTCGGGACAGTCGACTGTTTTTT
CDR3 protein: CASSFSRDSRLFF

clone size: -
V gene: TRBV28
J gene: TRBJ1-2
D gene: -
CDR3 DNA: TGTGCCAGCAGTTTATTAAGACATGTGCAGTCCTATGGCTACACCTTC
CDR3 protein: CASSLLRHVQSYGYTF

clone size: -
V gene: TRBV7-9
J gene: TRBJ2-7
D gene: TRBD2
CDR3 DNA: TGTGCCAGCAGCCGGGGGGGCGAGCAGTACTTC
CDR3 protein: CASSRGGEQYF

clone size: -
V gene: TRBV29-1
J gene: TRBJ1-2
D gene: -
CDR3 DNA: TGCAGCGTCGAGGGCCGTAATGGCTACACCTTC
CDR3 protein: CSVEGRNGYTF

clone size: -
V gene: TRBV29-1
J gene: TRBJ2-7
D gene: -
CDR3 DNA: TGCAGCGTTGCTGACGGGAGCTCCTACGAGCAGTACTTC
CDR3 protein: CSVADGSSYEQYF

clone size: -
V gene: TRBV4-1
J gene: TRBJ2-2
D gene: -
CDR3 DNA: TGCGCCAGCAGCCAAGCCGTGACCGGGGAGCTGTTTTTT
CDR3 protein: CASSQAVTGELFF

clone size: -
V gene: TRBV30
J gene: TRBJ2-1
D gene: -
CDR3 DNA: TGTGCCTGGAGTGTACGGGGCAATGAGCAGTTCTTC
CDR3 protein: CAWSVRGNEQFF

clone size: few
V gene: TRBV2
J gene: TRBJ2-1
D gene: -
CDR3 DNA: TGTGCCAGCAGTGAACCCTCTGGGGGCTACAATGAGCAGTTCTTC
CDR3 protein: CASSEPSGGYNEQFF

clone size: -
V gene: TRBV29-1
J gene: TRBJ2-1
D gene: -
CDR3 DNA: TGCAGCGTTTCGGTGGGGCATGAGCAGTTCTTC
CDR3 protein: CSVSVGHEQFF

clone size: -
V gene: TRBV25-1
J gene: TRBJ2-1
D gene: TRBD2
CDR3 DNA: TGTGCCAGCAGTGAAGGGACTAGCGGGATGAATGAGCAGTTCTTC
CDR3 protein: CASSEGTSGMNEQFF

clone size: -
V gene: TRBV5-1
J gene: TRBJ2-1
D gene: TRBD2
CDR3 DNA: TGCGCCAGCGGGACTAGCTTGGAGCACAATAACAATGAGCAGTTCTTC
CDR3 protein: CASGTSLEHNNNEQFF

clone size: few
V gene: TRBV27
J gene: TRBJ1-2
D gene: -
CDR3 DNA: TGTGCCAGCAGTTCCGGGGTGGGCTACACCTTC
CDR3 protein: CASSSGVGYTF

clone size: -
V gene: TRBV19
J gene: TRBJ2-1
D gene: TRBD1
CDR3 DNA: TGTGCCAGTAGTATGTGGGACAGGGACAATGAGCAGTTCTTC
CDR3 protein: CASSMWDRDNEQFF

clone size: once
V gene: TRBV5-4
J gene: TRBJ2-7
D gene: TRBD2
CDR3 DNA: TGTGCCAGCAGCTTGGCTAGCGGCAGCTCCTACGAGCAGTACTTC
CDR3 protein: CASSLASGSSYEQYF

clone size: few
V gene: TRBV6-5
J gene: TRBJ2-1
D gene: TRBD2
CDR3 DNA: TGTGCCAGCAGTTACGGCCTAGCGGGATACAATGAGCAGTTCTTC
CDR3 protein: CASSYGLAGYNEQFF